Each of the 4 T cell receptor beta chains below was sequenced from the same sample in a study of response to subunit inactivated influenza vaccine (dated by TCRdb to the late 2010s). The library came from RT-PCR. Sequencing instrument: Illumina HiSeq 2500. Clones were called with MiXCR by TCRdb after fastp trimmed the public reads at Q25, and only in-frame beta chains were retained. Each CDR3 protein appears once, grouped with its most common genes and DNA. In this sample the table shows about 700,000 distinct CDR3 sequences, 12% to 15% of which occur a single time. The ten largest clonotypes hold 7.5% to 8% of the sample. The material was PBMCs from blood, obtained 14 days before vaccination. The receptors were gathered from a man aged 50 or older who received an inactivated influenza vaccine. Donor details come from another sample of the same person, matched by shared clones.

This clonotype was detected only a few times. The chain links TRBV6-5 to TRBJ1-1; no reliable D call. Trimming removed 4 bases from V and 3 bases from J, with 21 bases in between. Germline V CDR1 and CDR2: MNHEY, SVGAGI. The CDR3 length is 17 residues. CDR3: CASSSAPGGRVYTEAFF. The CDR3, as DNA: TGTGCCAGCAGTTCTGCCCCGGGTGGCCGTGTGTACACTGAAGCTTTCTTT.

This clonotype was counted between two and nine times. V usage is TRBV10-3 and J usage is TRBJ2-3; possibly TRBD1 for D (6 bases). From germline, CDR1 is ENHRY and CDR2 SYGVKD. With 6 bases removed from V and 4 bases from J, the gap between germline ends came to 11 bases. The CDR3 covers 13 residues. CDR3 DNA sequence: TGTGCCATCAGGCCAGGGGATGCAGATACGCAGTATTTT. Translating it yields CAIRPGDADTQYF.

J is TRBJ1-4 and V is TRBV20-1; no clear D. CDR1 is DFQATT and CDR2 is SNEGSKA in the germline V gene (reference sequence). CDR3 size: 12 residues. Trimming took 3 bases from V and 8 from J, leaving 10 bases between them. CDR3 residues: CSASNPREKLFF. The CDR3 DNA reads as TGCAGTGCTAGTAACCCGAGGGAAAAACTGTTTTTT.

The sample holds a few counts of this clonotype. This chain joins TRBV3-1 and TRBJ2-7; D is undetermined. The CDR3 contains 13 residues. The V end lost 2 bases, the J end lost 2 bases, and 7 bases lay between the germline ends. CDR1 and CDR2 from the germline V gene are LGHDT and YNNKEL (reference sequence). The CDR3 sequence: CASSQSAAYEQYF. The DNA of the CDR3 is TGTGCCAGCAGCCAATCGGCGGCCTACGAGCAGTACTTC.